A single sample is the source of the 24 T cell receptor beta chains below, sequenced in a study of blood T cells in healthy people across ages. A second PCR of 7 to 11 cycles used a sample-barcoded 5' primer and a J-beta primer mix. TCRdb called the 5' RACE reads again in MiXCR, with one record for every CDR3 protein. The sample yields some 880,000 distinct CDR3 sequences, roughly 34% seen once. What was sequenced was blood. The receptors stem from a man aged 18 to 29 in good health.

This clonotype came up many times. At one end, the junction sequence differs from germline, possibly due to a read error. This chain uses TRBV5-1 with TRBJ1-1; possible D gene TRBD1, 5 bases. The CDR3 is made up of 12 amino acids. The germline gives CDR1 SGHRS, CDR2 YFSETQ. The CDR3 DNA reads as TGTGCCAGCAGCTTAGGGGACACTGAAGCTTTCTTT. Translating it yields CASSLGDTEAFF.

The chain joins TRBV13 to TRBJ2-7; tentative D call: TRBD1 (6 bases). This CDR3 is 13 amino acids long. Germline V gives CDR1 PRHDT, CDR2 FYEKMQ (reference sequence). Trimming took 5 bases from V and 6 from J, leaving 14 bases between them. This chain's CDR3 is CASSQRGSLEQYF. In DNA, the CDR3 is TGTGCCAGCAGCCAGAGGGGGTCTCTCGAGCAGTACTTC.

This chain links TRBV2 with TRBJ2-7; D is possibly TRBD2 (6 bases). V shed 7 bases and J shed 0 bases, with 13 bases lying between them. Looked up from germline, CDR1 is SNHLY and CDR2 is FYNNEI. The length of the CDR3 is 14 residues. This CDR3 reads CASIGVADSYEQYF. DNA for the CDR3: TGTGCCAGCATTGGAGTAGCGGACTCCTACGAGCAGTACTTC.

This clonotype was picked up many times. The CDR3 sequence: CASSFAGILGYEQYF. The CDR3 DNA follows: TGTGCCAGCAGTTTTGCGGGAATTCTAGGCTACGAGCAGTACTTC. V is TRBV28 and J is TRBJ2-7, with D maybe TRBD2 (6 bases). Germline V gene data show CDR1 as MDHEN and CDR2 as SYDVKM. The ends were cut back, 3 bases at V and 3 bases at J, with 15 bases in the middle. This CDR3 has 15 residues.

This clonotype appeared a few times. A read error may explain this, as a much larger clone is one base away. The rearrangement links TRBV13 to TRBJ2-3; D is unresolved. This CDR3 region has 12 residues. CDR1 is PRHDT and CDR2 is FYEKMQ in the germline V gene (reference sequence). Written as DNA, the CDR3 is TGTGCCAGCAGGTTAGAAGCAGATACGCAGTATTTT. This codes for CASRLEADTQYF.

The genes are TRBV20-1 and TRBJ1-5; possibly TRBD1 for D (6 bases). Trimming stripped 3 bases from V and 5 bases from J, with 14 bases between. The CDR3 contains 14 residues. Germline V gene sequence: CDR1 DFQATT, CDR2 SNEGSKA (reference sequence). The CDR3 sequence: CSASFSAGDQPQHF. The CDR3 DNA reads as TGCAGTGCTAGTTTTTCTGCAGGGGATCAGCCCCAGCATTTT.

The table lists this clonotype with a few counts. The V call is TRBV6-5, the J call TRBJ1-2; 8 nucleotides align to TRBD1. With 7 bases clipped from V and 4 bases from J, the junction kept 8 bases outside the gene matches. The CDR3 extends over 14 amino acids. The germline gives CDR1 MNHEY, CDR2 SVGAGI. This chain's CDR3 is CASNIGTGGYGYTF. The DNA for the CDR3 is TGTGCCAGCAACATCGGGACAGGCGGCTATGGCTACACCTTC.

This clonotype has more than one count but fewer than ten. CDR3 nucleotides: TGTGCCAGCAGCCCCCTCAGGGGGGGGGGGACTGAAGCTTTCTTT. Protein sequence: CASSPLRGGGTEAFF. J is TRBJ1-1 and V is TRBV2, with TRBD1 matching over 7 bases. V gave up 6 bases and J gave up 5 bases; unmatched junction bases: 12. This CDR3 comprises 15 residues. CDR1 and CDR2 from the germline V gene are SNHLY and FYNNEI.

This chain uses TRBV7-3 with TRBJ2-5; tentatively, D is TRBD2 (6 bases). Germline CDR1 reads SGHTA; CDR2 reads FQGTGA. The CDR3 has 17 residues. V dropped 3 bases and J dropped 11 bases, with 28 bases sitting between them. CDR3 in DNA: TGTGCCAGCAGCTTTCAGGGCTGGGACTGGAAGGGTGGTGAGCAGTACTTC. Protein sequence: CASSFQGWDWKGGEQYF.

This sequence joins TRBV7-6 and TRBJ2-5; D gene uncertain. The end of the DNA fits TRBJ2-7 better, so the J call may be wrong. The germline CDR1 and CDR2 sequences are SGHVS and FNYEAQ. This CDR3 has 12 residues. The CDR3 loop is CASSFISDEQYF. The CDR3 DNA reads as TGTGCCAGCAGCTTTATTAGTGACGAGCAGTACTTC.

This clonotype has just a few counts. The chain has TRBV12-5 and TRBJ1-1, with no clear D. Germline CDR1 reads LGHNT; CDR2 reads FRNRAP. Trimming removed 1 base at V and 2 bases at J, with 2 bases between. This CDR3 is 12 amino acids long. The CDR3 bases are TGTGCTAGTGGTTTGGGTAACACTGAAGCTTTCTTT. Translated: CASGLGNTEAFF.

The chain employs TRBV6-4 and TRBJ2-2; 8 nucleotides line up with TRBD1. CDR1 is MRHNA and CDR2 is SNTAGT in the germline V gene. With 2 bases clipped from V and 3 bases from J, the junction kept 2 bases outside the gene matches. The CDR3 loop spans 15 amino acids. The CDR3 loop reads CASSDGQGDTGELFF. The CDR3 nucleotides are TGTGCCAGCAGTGACGGACAGGGAGACACCGGGGAGCTGTTTTTT.

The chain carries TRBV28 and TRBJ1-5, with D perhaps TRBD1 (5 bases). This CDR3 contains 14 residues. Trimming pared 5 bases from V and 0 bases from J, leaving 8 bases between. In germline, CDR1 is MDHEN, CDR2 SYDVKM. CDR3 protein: CASSRGDSNQPQHF. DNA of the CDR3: TGTGCCAGCAGTCGGGGGGATAGCAATCAGCCCCAGCATTTT.

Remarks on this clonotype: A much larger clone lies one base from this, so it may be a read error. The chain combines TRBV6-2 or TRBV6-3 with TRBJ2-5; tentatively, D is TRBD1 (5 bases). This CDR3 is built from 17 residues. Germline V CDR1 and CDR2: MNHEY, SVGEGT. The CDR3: CAGSYEVSGYLQETQYF. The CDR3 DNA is TGTGCCGGCAGTTACGAGGTGTCAGGGTACTTACAAGAGACCCAGTACTTC.

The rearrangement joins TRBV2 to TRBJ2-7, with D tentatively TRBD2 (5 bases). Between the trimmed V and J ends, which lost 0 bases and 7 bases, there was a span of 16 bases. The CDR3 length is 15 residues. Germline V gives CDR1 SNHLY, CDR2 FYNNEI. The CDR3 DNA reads TGTGCCAGCAGTGAAGCGGAGAGGGTCCGGAATGAGCAGTACTTC. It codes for CASSEAERVRNEQYF.

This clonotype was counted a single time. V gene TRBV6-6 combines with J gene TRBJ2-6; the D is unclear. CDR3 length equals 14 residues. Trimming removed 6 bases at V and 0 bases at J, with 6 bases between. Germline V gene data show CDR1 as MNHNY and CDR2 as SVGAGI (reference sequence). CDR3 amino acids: CASSTASGANVLTF. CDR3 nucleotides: TGTGCCAGCAGCACAGCCTCTGGGGCCAACGTCCTGACTTTC.

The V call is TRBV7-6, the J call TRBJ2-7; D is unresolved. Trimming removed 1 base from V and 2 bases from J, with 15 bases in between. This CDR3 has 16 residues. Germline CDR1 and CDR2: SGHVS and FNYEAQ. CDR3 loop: CASSLGPVLTAYEQYF. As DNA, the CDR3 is TGTGCCAGCAGCTTAGGGCCGGTCCTCACCGCCTACGAGCAGTACTTC.

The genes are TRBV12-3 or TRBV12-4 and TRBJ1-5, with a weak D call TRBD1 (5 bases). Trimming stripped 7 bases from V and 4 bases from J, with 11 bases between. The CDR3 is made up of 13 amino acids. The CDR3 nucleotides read TGTGCCAGCACGCAGGGTCTGAATCAGCCCCAGCATTTT. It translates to CASTQGLNQPQHF.

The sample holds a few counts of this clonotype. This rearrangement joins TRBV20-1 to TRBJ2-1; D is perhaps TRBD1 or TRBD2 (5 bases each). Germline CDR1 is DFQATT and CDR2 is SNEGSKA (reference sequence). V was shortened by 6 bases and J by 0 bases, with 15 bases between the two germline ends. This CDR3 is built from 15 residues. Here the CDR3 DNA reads TGCAGTGCCCTTGGGACGCGGAGCTCCTACAATGAGCAGTTCTTC. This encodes CSALGTRSSYNEQFF.

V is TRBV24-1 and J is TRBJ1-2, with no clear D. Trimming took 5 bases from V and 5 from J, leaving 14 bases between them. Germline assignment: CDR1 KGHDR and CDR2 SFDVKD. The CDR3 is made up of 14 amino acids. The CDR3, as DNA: TGTGCCACCAGTGTGGGTCCCTCCCAATATGGCTACACCTTC. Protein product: CATSVGPSQYGYTF.

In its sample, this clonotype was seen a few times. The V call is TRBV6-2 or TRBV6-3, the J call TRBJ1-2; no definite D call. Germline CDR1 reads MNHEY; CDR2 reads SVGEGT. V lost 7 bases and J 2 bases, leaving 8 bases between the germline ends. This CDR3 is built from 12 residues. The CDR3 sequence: CASNEQNYGYTF. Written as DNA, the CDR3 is TGTGCCAGCAACGAACAGAACTATGGCTACACCTTC.

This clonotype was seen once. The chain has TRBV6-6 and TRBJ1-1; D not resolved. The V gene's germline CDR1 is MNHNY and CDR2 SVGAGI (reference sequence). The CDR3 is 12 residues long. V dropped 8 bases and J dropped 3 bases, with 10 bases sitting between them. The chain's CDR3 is CASQTGDTEAFF. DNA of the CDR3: TGTGCCAGCCAGACTGGGGACACTGAAGCTTTCTTT.

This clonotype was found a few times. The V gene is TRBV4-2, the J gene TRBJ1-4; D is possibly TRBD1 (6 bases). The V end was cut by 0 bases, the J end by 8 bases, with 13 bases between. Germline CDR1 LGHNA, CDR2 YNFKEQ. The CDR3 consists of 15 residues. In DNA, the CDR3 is TGTGCCAGCAGCCAAGATCAGGGGTCGGGGGAAAAACTGTTTTTT. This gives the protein CASSQDQGSGEKLFF.

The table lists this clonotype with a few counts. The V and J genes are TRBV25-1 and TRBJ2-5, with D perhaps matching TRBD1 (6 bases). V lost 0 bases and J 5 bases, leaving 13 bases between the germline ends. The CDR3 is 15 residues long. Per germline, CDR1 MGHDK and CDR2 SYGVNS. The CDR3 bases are TGTGCCAGCAGTGAATATGAGACAGGAGTCGAGACCCAGTACTTC. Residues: CASSEYETGVETQYF.